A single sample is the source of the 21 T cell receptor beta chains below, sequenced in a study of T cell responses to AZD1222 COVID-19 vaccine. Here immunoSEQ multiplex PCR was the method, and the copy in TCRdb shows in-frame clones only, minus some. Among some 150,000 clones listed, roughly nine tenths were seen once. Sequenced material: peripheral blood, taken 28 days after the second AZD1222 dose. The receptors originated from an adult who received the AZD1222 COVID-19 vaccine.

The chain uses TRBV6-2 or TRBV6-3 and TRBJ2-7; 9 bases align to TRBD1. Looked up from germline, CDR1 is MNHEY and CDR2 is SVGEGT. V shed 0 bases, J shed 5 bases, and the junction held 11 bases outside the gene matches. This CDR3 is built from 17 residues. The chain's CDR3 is CASSYSRGPNRGHEQYF. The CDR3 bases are TGTGCCAGCAGTTACTCGAGAGGACCGAACAGGGGGCACGAGCAGTACTTC.

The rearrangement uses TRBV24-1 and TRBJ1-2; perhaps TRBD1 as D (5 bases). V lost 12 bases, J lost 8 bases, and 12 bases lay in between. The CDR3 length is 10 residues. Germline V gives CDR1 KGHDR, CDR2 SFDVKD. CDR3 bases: TGTGCCGGGGAGTGGGGGGGCTACACCTTC. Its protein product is CAGEWGGYTF.

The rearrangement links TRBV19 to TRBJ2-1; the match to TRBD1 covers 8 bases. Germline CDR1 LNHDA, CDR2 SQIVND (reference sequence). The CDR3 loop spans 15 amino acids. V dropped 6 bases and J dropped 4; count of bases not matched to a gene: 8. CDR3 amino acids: CASSDAGQAYNEQFF. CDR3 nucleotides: TGTGCCAGTAGCGACGCGGGACAGGCTTACAATGAGCAGTTCTTC.

CDR3 sequence (DNA): TGCAGCGCCACATACTTACTAAACAGGGGCGAGCAGTACTTC. Amino acid sequence: CSATYLLNRGEQYF. This chain joins TRBV29-1 and TRBJ2-7; TRBD1 matches 7 bases. The CDR3 covers 14 residues. J was trimmed by 6 bases and V by 7 bases; bases with no gene match: 15. Germline CDR1 SQVTM, CDR2 ANQGSEA.

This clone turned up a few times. CDR3 nucleotides: TGTGCCAGCAAGATCCGAGGGGGACAACAGAACACTGAAGCTTTCTTT. It is translated as CASKIRGGQQNTEAFF. The chain combines TRBV2 with TRBJ1-1; tentatively, D is TRBD1 (6 bases). Between the trimmed V and J ends, which lost 7 bases and 1 base, there was a span of 19 bases. There are 16 residues in the CDR3. From germline, CDR1 is SNHLY and CDR2 FYNNEI.

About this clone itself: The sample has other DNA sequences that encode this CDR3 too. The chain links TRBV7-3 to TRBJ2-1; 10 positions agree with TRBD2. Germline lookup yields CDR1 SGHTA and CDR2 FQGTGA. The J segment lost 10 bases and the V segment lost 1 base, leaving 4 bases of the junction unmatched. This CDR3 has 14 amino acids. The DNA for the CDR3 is TGTGCCAGCAGCTTAAGCCTAGCGGGAGCCGAGCAGTTCTTC. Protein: CASSLSLAGAEQFF. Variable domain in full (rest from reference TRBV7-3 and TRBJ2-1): GAGVSQTPSNKVTEKGKYVELRCDPISGHTALYWYRQSLGQGPEFLIYFQGTGAADDSGLPNDRFFAVRPEGSVSTLKIQRTERGDSAVYLCASSLSLAGAEQFFGPGTRLTVL.

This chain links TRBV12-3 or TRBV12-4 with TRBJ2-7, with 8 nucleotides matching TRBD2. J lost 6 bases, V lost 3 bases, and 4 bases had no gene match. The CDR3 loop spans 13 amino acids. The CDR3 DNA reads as TGTGCCAGCAGTTTCTTAGCGGGGTTCGAGCAGTACTTC. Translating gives CASSFLAGFEQYF.

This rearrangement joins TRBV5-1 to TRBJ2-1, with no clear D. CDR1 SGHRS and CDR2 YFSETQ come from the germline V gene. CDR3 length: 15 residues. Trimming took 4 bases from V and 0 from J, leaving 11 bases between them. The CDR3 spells CASSPTGSSYNEQFF. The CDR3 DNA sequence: TGCGCCAGCAGCCCGACTGGAAGCTCCTACAATGAGCAGTTCTTC.

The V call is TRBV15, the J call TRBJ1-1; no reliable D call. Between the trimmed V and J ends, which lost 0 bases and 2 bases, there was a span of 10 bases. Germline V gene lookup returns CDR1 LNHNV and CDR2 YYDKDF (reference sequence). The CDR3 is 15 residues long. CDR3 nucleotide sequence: TGTGCCACCAGCAGAGATGGTAACGGAAACACTGAAGCTTTCTTT. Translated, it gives CATSRDGNGNTEAFF.

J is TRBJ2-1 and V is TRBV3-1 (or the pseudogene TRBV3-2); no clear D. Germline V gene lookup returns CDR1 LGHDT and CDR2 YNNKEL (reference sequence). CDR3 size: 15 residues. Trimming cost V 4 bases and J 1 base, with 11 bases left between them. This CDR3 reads CASSPTPASYNEQFF. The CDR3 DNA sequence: TGTGCCAGCAGCCCCACCCCCGCTTCCTACAATGAGCAGTTCTTC.

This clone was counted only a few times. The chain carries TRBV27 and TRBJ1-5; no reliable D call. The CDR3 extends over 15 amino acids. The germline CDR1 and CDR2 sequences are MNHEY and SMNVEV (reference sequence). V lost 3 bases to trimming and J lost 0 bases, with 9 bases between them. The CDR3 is CASSFARNSNQPQHF. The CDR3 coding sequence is TGTGCCAGCAGTTTCGCGAGAAATAGCAATCAGCCCCAGCATTTT.

The CDR3 DNA follows: TGTGCCAGCAGTCCCCGGGGTGAAGCTTTCTTT. It is translated as CASSPRGEAFF. The gene calls are TRBV12-3 or TRBV12-4 and TRBJ1-1; D not resolved. V was trimmed by 5 bases and J by 7 bases, leaving 8 bases between them. The CDR3 sequence is 11 residues long.

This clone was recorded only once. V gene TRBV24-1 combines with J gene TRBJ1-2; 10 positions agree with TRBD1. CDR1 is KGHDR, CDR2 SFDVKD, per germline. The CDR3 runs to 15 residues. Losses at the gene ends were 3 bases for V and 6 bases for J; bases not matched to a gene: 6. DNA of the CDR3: TGTGCCACCAGTGATATAGGGACAGGGGAGGATGGCTACACCTTC. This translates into CATSDIGTGEDGYTF.

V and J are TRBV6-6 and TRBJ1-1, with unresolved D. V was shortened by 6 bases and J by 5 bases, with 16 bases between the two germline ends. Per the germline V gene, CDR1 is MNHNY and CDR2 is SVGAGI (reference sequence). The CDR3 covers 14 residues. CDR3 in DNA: TGTGCCAGCAGCCAGGACCCCGGTAGAACTGAAGCTTTCTTT. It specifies CASSQDPGRTEAFF.

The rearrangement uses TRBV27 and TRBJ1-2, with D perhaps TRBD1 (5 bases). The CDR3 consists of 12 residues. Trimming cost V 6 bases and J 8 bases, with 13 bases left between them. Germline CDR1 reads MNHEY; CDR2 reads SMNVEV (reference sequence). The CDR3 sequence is CASRGTAGGYTF. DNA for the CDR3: TGTGCCAGCAGGGGGACCGCCGGAGGCTACACCTTC.

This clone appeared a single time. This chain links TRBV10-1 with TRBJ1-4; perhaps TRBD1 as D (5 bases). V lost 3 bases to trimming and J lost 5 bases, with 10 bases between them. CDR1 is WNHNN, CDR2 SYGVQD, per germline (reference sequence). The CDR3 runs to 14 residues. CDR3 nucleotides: TGCGCCAGCAGTGAAGGGGATTGGAATGAAAAACTGTTTTTT. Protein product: CASSEGDWNEKLFF.

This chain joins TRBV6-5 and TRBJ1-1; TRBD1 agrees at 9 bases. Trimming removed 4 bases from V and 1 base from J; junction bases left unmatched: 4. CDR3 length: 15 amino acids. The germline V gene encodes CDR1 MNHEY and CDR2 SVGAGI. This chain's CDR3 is CASSLQGAQNTEAFF. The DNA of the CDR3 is TGTGCCAGCAGTTTACAGGGGGCGCAGAACACTGAAGCTTTCTTT.

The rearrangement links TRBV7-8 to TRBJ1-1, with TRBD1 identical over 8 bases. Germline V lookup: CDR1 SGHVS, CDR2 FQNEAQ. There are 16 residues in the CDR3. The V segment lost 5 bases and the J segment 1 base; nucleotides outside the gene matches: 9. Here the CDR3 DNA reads TGTGCCAGCAGCGTACGACAGGGGAACCCGAACACTGAAGCTTTCTTT. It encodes CASSVRQGNPNTEAFF.

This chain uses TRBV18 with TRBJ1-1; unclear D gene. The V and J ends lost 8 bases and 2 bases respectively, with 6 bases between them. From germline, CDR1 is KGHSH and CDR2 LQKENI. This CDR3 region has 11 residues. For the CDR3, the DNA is TGTGCCAGCGTTAAAAACACTGAAGCTTTCTTT. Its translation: CASVKNTEAFF.

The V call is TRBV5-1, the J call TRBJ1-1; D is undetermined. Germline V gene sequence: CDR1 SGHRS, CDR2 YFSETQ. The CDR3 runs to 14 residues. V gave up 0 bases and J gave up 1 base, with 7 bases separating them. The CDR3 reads CASSLAGANTEAFF. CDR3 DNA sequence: TGCGCCAGCAGCTTGGCCGGAGCGAACACTGAAGCTTTCTTT.

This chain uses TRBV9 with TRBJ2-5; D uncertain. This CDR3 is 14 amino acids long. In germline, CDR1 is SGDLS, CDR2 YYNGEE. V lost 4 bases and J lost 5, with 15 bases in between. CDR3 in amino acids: CASSPIRFEETQYF. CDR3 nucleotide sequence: TGTGCCAGCAGCCCCATTCGTTTCGAGGAGACCCAGTACTTC.